These 8 T cell receptor beta chains originate from one sample sequenced in a study of blood T cell repertoires in COVID-19. The data were produced by immunoSEQ multiplex PCR, yet TCRdb's version contains in-frame clones alone and is incomplete. The sample has about 350,000 clones, 85% to 90% seen once. What was sequenced was peripheral blood. The receptors shown here come from a woman in her seventies with COVID-19, enrolled during active disease.

This clone was detected once. The same CDR3 arises from other DNA sequences in this sample as well. V gene TRBV5-1 combines with J gene TRBJ2-7; 7 nucleotides line up with TRBD1. The CDR3 has 14 residues. V was pared by 3 bases and J by 4 bases, with 7 bases of the junction left unmatched. The germline V gene has CDR1 SGHRS and CDR2 YFSETQ. CDR3 nucleotides: TGCGCCAGCAGCTCTGACAGGGCAAGTTACGAGCAGTACTTC. It encodes CASSSDRASYEQYF.

CDR3 nucleotide sequence: TGTGCCAGTAGTATAGGACACGGCTACACCTTC. Amino acids: CASSIGHGYTF. J is TRBJ1-2 and V is TRBV19; no definite D call. Trimming removed 1 base from V and 8 bases from J, with 5 bases in between. The CDR3 covers 11 residues. Germline V gene lookup returns CDR1 LNHDA and CDR2 SQIVND (reference sequence).

The chain joins TRBV2 to TRBJ1-1; the match to TRBD1 covers 9 bases. J gave up 5 bases and V 6 bases, and 10 bases lay outside the gene matches. The germline V gene encodes CDR1 SNHLY and CDR2 FYNNEI. The CDR3 sequence is 15 residues long. In DNA form, the CDR3 reads TGTGCCAGCAGGGGGACGGACAGGGGAAGGACTGAAGCTTTCTTT. It yields the protein CASRGTDRGRTEAFF.

This sequence joins TRBV27 and TRBJ2-5, with 8 bases fitting TRBD1. Germline V gene lookup returns CDR1 MNHEY and CDR2 SMNVEV (reference sequence). The CDR3 length is 14 residues. V dropped 3 bases and J dropped 5; count of bases not matched to a gene: 5. The CDR3 here is CASSFLGQGETQYF. Here the CDR3 DNA reads TGTGCCAGCAGTTTTTTAGGACAGGGTGAGACCCAGTACTTC.

V gene TRBV10-3 combines with J gene TRBJ2-7; the D gene is possibly TRBD2 (5 bases). The CDR3 length is 14 residues. The germline V gene encodes CDR1 ENHRY and CDR2 SYGVKD. Deletions cut 4 bases from V and 2 bases from J, with 12 bases between. The chain's CDR3 is CAISGSGGPYEQYF. In DNA form, the CDR3 reads TGTGCCATCAGTGGGTCCGGAGGCCCCTACGAGCAGTACTTC.

The chain links TRBV20-1 to TRBJ1-1, with D perhaps matching TRBD1 (6 bases). From germline, CDR1 is DFQATT and CDR2 SNEGSKA (reference sequence). V was trimmed by 0 bases and J by 10 bases, leaving 9 bases between them. The CDR3 spans 11 residues. The CDR3 nucleotides read TGCAGTGCTAGAGATTGGGGGCGAGCTTTCTTT. Protein sequence: CSARDWGRAFF.

This clone was seen only a few times. The chain links TRBV18 to TRBJ1-6, with D perhaps matching TRBD1 (5 bases). The CDR3 extends over 13 amino acids. Germline CDR1 and CDR2: KGHSH and LQKENI. Trimming took off 6 bases at V and 4 bases at J, with 7 bases between the two ends. For the CDR3, the DNA is TGTGCCAGCTCGGGGGGTTATAATTCACCCCTCCACTTT. As protein: CASSGGYNSPLHF.

The V gene is TRBV29-1, the J gene TRBJ2-7; 12 bases are a match to TRBD1. The CDR3 contains 14 residues. V trimming: 2 bases; J trimming: 7 bases; junction bases outside the gene matches: 6. Germline assignment: CDR1 SQVTM and CDR2 ANQGSEA. In DNA form, the CDR3 reads TGCAGCGTTGAACCGGGACAGGGGGCGGATGAGCAGTACTTC. Residues: CSVEPGQGADEQYF.